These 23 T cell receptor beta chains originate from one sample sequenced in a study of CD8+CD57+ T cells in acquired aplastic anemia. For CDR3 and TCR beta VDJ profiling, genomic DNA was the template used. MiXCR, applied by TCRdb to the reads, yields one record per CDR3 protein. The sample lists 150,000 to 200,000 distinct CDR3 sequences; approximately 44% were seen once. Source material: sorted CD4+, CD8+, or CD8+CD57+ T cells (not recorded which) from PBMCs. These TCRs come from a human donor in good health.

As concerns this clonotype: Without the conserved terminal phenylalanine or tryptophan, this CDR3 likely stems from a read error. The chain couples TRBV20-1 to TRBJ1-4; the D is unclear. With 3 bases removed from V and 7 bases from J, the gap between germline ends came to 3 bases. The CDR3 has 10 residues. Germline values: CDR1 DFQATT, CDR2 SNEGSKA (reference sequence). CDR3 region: CSARAEKLFL. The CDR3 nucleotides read TGCAGTGCTAGGGCTGAAAAACTGTTTCTT.

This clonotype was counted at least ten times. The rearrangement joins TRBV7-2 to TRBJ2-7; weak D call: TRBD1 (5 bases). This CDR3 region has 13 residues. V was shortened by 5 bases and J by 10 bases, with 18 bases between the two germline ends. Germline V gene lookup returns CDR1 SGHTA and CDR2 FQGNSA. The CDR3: CASSRGYPGPQYF. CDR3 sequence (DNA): TGTGCCAGCAGCAGGGGCTATCCGGGTCCCCAGTACTTC.

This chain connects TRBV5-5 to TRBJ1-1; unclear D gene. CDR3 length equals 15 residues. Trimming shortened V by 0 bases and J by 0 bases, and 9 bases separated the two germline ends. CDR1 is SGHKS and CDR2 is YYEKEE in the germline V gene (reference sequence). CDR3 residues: CASSLGTRLNTEAFF. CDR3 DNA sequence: TGTGCCAGCAGCTTGGGTACCAGGCTGAACACTGAAGCTTTCTTT.

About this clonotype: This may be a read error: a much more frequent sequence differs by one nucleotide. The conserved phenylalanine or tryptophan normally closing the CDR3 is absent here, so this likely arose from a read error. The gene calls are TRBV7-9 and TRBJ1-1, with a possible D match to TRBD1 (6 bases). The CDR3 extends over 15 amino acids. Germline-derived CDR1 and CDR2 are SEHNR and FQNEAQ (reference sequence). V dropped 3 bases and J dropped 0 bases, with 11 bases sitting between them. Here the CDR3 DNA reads TGTGCCAGCAGCTTGGGGACAATAATGAACACTGAAGCTTTCTCT. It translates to CASSLGTIMNTEAFS.

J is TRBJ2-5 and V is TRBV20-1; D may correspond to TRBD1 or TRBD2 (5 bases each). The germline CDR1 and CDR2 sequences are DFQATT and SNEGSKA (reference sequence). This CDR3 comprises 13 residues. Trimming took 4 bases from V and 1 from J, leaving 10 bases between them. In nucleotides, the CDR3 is TGCAGTGCTACCGGGGCCACCCAAGAGACCCAGTACTTC. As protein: CSATGATQETQYF.

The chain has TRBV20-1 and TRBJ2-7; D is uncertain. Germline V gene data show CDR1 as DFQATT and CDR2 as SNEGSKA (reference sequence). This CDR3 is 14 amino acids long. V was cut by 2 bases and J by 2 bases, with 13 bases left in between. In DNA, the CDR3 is TGCAGTGCTAGATACGGATCGACACCCTACGAGCAGTACTTC. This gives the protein CSARYGSTPYEQYF.

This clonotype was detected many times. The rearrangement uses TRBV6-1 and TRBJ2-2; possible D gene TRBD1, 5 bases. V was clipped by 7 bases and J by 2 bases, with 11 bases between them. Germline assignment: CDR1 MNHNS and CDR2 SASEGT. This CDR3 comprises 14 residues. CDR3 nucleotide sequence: TGTGCCAGCATCAGTACAGGAAACACCGGGGAGCTGTTTTTT. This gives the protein CASISTGNTGELFF.

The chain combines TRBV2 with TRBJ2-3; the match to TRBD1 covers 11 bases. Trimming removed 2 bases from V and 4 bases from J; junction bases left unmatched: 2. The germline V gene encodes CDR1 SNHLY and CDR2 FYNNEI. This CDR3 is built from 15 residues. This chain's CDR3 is CASSEWTGGADTQYF. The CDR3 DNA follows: TGTGCCAGCAGTGAATGGACAGGGGGCGCAGATACGCAGTATTTT.

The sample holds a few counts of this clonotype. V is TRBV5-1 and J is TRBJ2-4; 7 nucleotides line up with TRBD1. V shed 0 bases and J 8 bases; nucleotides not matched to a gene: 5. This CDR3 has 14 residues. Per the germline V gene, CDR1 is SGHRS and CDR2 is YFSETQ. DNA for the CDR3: TGCGCCAGCAGCTTGGGACAGGGTTTTGACATTCAGTACTTC. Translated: CASSLGQGFDIQYF.

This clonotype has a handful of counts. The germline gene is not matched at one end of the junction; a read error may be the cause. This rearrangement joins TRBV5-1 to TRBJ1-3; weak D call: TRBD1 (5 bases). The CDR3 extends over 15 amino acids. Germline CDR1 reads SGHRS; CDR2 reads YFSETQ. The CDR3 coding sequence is TGCGCCGGCAGCTTCGAAAGGGGCTCTGGAAACACCATATATTTT. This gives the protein CAGSFERGSGNTIYF.

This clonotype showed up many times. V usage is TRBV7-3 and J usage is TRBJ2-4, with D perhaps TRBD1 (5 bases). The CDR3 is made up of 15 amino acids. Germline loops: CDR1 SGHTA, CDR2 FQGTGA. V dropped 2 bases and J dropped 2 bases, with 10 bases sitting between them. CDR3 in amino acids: CASSLSGMTKNIQYF. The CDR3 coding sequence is TGTGCCAGCAGCTTATCAGGGATGACCAAAAACATTCAGTACTTC.

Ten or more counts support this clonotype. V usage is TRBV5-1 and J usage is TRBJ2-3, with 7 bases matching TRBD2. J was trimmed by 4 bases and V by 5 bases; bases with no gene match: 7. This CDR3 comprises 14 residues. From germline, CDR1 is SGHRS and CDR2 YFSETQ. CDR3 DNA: TGCGCCAGCAGATGGACTAGTTATGCAGATACGCAGTATTTT. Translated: CASRWTSYADTQYF. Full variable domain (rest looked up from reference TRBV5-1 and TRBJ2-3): KAGVTQTPRYLIKTRGQQVTLSCSPISGHRSVSWYQQTPGQGLQFLFEYFSETQRNKGNFPGRFSGRQFSNSRSEMNVSTLELGDSALYLCASRWTSYADTQYFGPGTRLTVL.

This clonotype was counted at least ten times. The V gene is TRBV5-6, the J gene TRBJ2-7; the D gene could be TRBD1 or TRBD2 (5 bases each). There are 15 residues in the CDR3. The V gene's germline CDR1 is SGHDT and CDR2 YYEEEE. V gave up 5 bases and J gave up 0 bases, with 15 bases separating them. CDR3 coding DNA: TGTGCCAGCAGTCCCGGGGCAGGCCGCTCCTACGAGCAGTACTTC. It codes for CASSPGAGRSYEQYF.

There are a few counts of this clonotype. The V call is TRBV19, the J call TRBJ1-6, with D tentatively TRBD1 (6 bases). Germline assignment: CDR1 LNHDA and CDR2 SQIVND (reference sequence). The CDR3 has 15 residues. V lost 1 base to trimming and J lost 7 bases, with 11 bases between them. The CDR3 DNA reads TGTGCCAGTAGTATAGGTTGGACAGTCAATTCACCCCTCCACTTT. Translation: CASSIGWTVNSPLHF. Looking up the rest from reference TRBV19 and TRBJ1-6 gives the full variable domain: DGGITQSPKYLFRKEGQNVTLSCEQNLNHDAMYWYRQDPGQGLRLIYYSQIVNDFQKGDIAEGYSVSREKKESFPLTVTSAQKNPTAFYLCASSIGWTVNSPLHFGNGTRLTVT.

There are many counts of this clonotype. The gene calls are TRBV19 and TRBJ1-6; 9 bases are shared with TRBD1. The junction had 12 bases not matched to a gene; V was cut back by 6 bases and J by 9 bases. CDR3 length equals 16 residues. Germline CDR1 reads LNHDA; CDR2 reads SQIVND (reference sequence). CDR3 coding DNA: TGTGCCAGTAGCTCTGCCGGGACAGGGCGAGGTTCACCCCTCCACTTT. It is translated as CASSSAGTGRGSPLHF. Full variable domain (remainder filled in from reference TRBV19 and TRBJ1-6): DGGITQSPKYLFRKEGQNVTLSCEQNLNHDAMYWYRQDPGQGLRLIYYSQIVNDFQKGDIAEGYSVSREKKESFPLTVTSAQKNPTAFYLCASSSAGTGRGSPLHFGNGTRLTVT.

CDR3 coding DNA: TGTGCCAGCACCCGCCGACAGGGGGCAGATACGCAGTATTTT. It translates to CASTRRQGADTQYF. The chain has TRBV12-3 or TRBV12-4 and TRBJ2-3; 9 bases agree with TRBD1. There are 14 residues in the CDR3. V lost 7 bases to trimming and J lost 4 bases; unmatched junction nucleotides: 6.

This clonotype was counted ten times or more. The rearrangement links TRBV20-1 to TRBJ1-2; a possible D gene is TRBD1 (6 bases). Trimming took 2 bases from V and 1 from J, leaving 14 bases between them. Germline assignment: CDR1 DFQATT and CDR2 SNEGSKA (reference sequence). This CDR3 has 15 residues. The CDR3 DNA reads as TGCAGTGCTAGACTTACAGGGTCAGATAACTATGGCTACACCTTC. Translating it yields CSARLTGSDNYGYTF.

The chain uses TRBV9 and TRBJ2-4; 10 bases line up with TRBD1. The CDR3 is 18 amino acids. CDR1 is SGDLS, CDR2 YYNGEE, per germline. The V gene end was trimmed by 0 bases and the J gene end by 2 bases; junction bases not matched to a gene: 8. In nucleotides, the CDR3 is TGTGCCAGCAGCGTAGACTCCGGGACAGGGGTTTCCAAAAACATTCAGTACTTC. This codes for CASSVDSGTGVSKNIQYF.

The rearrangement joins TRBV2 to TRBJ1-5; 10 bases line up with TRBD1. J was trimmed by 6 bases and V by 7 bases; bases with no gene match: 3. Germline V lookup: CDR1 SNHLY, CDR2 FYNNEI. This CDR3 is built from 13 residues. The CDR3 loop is CASTGTGAQPQHF. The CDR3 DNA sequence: TGTGCCAGCACCGGGACAGGGGCTCAGCCCCAGCATTTT.

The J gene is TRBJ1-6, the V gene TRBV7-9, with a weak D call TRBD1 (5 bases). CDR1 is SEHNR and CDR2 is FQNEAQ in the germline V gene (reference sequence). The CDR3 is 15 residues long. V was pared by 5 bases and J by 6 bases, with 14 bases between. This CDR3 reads CASSRESGGNSPLHF. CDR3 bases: TGTGCCAGCAGCCGAGAGTCCGGGGGTAATTCACCCCTCCACTTT.

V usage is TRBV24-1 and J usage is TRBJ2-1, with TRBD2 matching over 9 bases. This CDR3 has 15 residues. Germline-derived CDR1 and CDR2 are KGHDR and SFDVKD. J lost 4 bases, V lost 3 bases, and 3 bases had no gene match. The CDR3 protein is CATSDGLAGYNEQFF. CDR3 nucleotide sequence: TGTGCCACCAGTGATGGGCTAGCGGGGTACAATGAGCAGTTCTTC.

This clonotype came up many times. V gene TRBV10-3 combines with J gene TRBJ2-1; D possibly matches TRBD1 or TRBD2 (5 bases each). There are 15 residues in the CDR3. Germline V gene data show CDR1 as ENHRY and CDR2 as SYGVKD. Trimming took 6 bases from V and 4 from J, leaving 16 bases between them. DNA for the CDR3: TGTGCCATCAGGGGGACCGCGAAATCGTACAATGAGCAGTTCTTC. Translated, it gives CAIRGTAKSYNEQFF.

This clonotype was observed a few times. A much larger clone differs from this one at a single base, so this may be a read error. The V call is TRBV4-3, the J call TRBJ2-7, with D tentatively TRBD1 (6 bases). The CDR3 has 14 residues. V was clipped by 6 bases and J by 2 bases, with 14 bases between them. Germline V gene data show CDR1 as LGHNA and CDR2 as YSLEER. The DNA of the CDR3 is TGCGCCAGCAGTCAACAGGGAGACCCCTACGAGCAGTACTTC. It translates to CASSQQGDPYEQYF.